This T cell receptor beta chain was identified during a study of T-cell reconstitution after alpha-beta-depleted transplantation in children. CDR3 length equals 14 residues. Germline assignment: CDR1 SGHTA and CDR2 FQGNSA. Trimming took 3 bases from V and 6 from J; bases not matched to a gene: 2. A TCRbeta library incorporating unique molecular identifiers was prepared. TCRdb redid the calling of the PCR reads with MiXCR, one entry per CDR3 protein. The sample lists about 540,000 distinct CDR3 sequences, around 20% occurring once. Sample: PBMCs from the stem cell graft donor, taken from the stem cell graft. The genes are TRBV7-2 and TRBJ1-5, with 10 bases matching TRBD1. This sequence was found in a human donor who donated a stem cell graft to a child with acute lymphoblastic leukemia. CDR3 nucleotides: TGTGCCAGCAGCTTTCGACAGGGGGCTCAGCCCCAGCATTTT. Residues: CASSFRQGAQPQHF.